The 26 T cell receptor beta chains given below trace back to one sample, sequenced in a study of HIV-infected children after antiretroviral therapy interruption. Treatment given: PENTA 11 planned treatment interruption arm or continuous ART arm. Unique molecular identifiers were included in an RNA-based 3' RACE TCR library. TCRdb re-called the 3' RACE reads with MiXCR, one entry per CDR3 protein. The data show about 86,000 distinct CDR3 sequences, about 7% seen once. Sequencing was performed on CD45RA+ CD4+ T cells from PBMCs, pooled from several time points, taken from a donor given antiretroviral therapy, either interrupted or continuous. Sample subset: naive CD4+ CD45RA+ CD45RO- T cells. The receptors here all came from a pool of human donors with HIV.

This clonotype was recorded many times. The chain combines TRBV5-1 with TRBJ2-1; 9 bases are a match to TRBD1. Germline-derived CDR1 and CDR2 are SGHRS and YFSETQ. This CDR3 is built from 16 residues. After removal of 3 bases from V and 4 bases from J, the junction contained 8 bases not matched to a gene. The CDR3: CASSSLDRGVYNEQFF. The CDR3 DNA follows: TGCGCCAGCAGCTCCCTTGACAGGGGGGTATACAATGAGCAGTTCTTC.

This clonotype was seen repeatedly, ten times or more. The V and J genes are TRBV15 and TRBJ1-6; D is perhaps TRBD1 (6 bases). CDR3 length equals 16 residues. Looked up from germline, CDR1 is LNHNV and CDR2 is YYDKDF (reference sequence). V lost 0 bases and J lost 7, with 13 bases in between. Here the CDR3 DNA reads TGTGCCACCAGCAGAGATACCCAACAGGGAAATTCACCCCTCCACTTT. The encoded protein is CATSRDTQQGNSPLHF.

This clonotype was counted a few times. The genes are TRBV12-3 or TRBV12-4 and TRBJ1-6; no reliable D call. Trimming removed 4 bases at V and 7 bases at J, with 20 bases between. The CDR3 totals 17 residues. In nucleotides, the CDR3 is TGTGCCAGCAGTTCCCACCGTGTGCGGGCGGGGAATTCACCCCTCCACTTT. Protein product: CASSSHRVRAGNSPLHF.

This clonotype was detected many times. V and J are TRBV20-1 and TRBJ2-3, with D possibly matching TRBD2 (6 bases). Trimming removed 0 bases at V and 1 base at J, with 11 bases between. The CDR3 has 15 amino acids. The germline gives CDR1 DFQATT, CDR2 SNEGSKA (reference sequence). CDR3 in amino acids: CSARDPSGGTDTQYF. In nucleotides, the CDR3 is TGCAGTGCTAGAGATCCATCGGGGGGCACAGATACGCAGTATTTT.

This clonotype was seen ten or more times. V is TRBV20-1 and J is TRBJ2-3; either TRBD1 or TRBD2 may fit D (5 bases each). Germline-derived CDR1 and CDR2 are DFQATT and SNEGSKA (reference sequence). The CDR3 covers 12 residues. The V end lost 0 bases, the J end lost 9 bases, and 10 bases lay between the germline ends. The DNA for the CDR3 is TGCAGTGCTAGAGAGACAGCGGTGACGCAGTATTTT. It translates to CSARETAVTQYF.

Many counts were recorded for this clonotype. The chain couples TRBV24-1 to TRBJ1-1; TRBD1 is a possible D gene (5 bases). This CDR3 comprises 14 residues. Germline values: CDR1 KGHDR, CDR2 SFDVKD. The ends were cut back, 9 bases at V and 0 bases at J, with 13 bases in the middle. In DNA form, the CDR3 reads TGTGCCACCGGGACCGCTACGATGAACACTGAAGCTTTCTTT. The encoded protein is CATGTATMNTEAFF.

This clonotype showed up just a few times. The V gene is TRBV10-3, the J gene TRBJ1-2; D gene unclear. Germline CDR1 ENHRY, CDR2 SYGVKD. V lost 1 base, J lost 4 bases, and 10 bases lay in between. This CDR3 has 14 residues. CDR3 in DNA: TGTGCCATCAGTGAGTTAGAGACTGCCTATGGCTACACCTTC. Protein: CAISELETAYGYTF.

This clonotype was counted many times. The rearrangement joins TRBV3-1 to TRBJ2-3; the D gene is possibly TRBD2 (6 bases). V lost 5 bases, J lost 1 base, and 13 bases lay in between. CDR3 length equals 15 residues. From germline, CDR1 is LGHDT and CDR2 YNNKEL (reference sequence). CDR3 residues: CASSISSGGTDTQYF. Written as DNA, the CDR3 is TGTGCCAGCAGCATTTCTTCGGGGGGCACAGATACGCAGTATTTT.

Ten or more counts support this clonotype. J is TRBJ2-2 and V is TRBV19; 11 bases map to TRBD2. This CDR3 has 17 amino acids. The germline CDR1 and CDR2 sequences are LNHDA and SQIVND (reference sequence). With 5 bases clipped from V and 3 bases from J, the junction kept 8 bases outside the gene matches. CDR3 amino acids: CASSPRRLAGHTGELFF. CDR3 DNA sequence: TGTGCCAGTAGTCCCCGTAGACTAGCGGGGCACACCGGGGAGCTGTTTTTT.

The table lists this clonotype with many counts. The V call is TRBV27, the J call TRBJ1-6; possible D gene TRBD1, 5 bases. The CDR3 has 15 amino acids. The V gene's germline CDR1 is MNHEY and CDR2 SMNVEV (reference sequence). V dropped 3 bases and J dropped 7 bases, with 13 bases sitting between them. CDR3 nucleotide sequence: TGTGCCAGCAGTTTTGGGGGGAACGGGAATTCACCCCTCCACTTT. Amino acid sequence: CASSFGGNGNSPLHF.

This clonotype was found a few times. The chain recombines TRBV11-2 with TRBJ2-7; D is uncertain. Trimming took 2 bases from V and 5 from J, leaving 10 bases between them. The CDR3 consists of 13 residues. CDR1 SGHAT and CDR2 FQNNGV come from the germline V gene. The CDR3 nucleotides read TGTGCCAGCAGCTTAAGTAGTTGGAACGAGCAGTACTTC. Its translation: CASSLSSWNEQYF.

The table lists this clonotype with many counts. This rearrangement joins TRBV2 to TRBJ2-1; 10 bases map to TRBD2. The CDR3 contains 15 residues. The V gene's germline CDR1 is SNHLY and CDR2 FYNNEI. V trimming: 8 bases; J trimming: 0 bases; junction bases outside the gene matches: 4. CDR3 sequence reads: CASGPSGGSYNEQFF. CDR3 sequence (DNA): TGTGCCAGCGGACCTAGCGGGGGCTCCTACAATGAGCAGTTCTTC.

This clonotype was recorded at least ten times. The chain has TRBV3-1 and TRBJ2-3, with D hard to call. The germline V gene encodes CDR1 LGHDT and CDR2 YNNKEL (reference sequence). The germline V and J ends were trimmed by 1 base and 4 bases, with 6 bases remaining between them. The CDR3 has 13 amino acids. The CDR3 DNA sequence: TGTGCCAGCAGCCAAGCTCTAGCAGATACGCAGTATTTT. Translation: CASSQALADTQYF.

The chain has TRBV5-1 and TRBJ1-6; the D is unclear. Germline V lookup: CDR1 SGHRS, CDR2 YFSETQ. The CDR3 is 13 residues long. V was pared by 4 bases and J by 8 bases, with 10 bases between. CDR3 sequence reads: CASSDGRDSPLHF. Here the CDR3 DNA reads TGCGCCAGCAGCGACGGACGAGATTCACCCCTCCACTTT.

This clonotype was counted at least ten times. The rearrangement joins TRBV6-1 to TRBJ2-5; the match to TRBD2 covers 7 bases. The V gene's germline CDR1 is MNHNS and CDR2 SASEGT. V shed 5 bases and J 0 bases; nucleotides not matched to a gene: 9. The CDR3 covers 16 residues. The CDR3 bases are TGTGCCAGCAGTCCTCCAACTAGCGCGTACCAAGAGACCCAGTACTTC. Translation: CASSPPTSAYQETQYF.

This clonotype was recorded at least ten times. V gene TRBV11-2 combines with J gene TRBJ2-1; a weak D match, TRBD2 (6 bases). This CDR3 is built from 14 residues. V lost 7 bases and J lost 8, with 18 bases in between. In germline, CDR1 is SGHAT, CDR2 FQNNGV. In DNA form, the CDR3 reads TGTGCCAGCAAACGCCCTTGGAGGGTCGATGAGCAGTTCTTC. Translating it yields CASKRPWRVDEQFF.

This clonotype was observed at least ten times. The CDR3 bases are TGCGCCAGCAGCCTCCGGACTAGCGGGAGCGGAGGGGCCAACGTCCTGACTTTC. Encoded protein: CASSLRTSGSGGANVLTF. This chain links TRBV5-1 with TRBJ2-6; 13 bases align to TRBD2. Germline trimming cut 4 bases from V and 4 bases from J; bases unmatched to any gene: 8. Per germline, CDR1 SGHRS and CDR2 YFSETQ. The CDR3 has 18 amino acids. Together with reference TRBV5-1 and TRBJ2-6, the CDR3 gives the full variable domain: KAGVTQTPRYLIKTRGQQVTLSCSPISGHRSVSWYQQTPGQGLQFLFEYFSETQRNKGNFPGRFSGRQFSNSRSEMNVSTLELGDSALYLCASSLRTSGSGGANVLTFGAGSRLTVL.

The chain recombines TRBV20-1 with TRBJ2-7, with TRBD1 identical over 7 bases. J lost 1 base, V lost 3 bases, and 0 bases had no gene match. This CDR3 region has 12 residues. Germline CDR1 reads DFQATT; CDR2 reads SNEGSKA (reference sequence). CDR3 amino acids: CSARGQSYEQYF. The CDR3 DNA follows: TGCAGTGCTAGGGGACAGTCCTACGAGCAGTACTTC.

This clonotype was seen repeatedly, ten times or more. The chain combines TRBV5-1 with TRBJ2-7, with 8 bases lining up with TRBD2. With 4 bases clipped from V and 2 bases from J, the junction kept 5 bases outside the gene matches. The CDR3 totals 14 residues. Germline CDR1 reads SGHRS; CDR2 reads YFSETQ. The DNA for the CDR3 is TGCGCCAGCAGCAGGGAAGCGGGGGCCTACGAGCAGTACTTC. Translated: CASSREAGAYEQYF.

By share of the sample, this clonotype is medium-sized. The chain employs TRBV12-3 or TRBV12-4 and TRBJ1-1, with 7 positions matching TRBD1. CDR3 length: 16 amino acids. With V trimmed by 2 bases and J by 1 base, 7 bases remained unmatched. The CDR3 DNA sequence: TGTGCCAGCAGTTTATCCAAGGGGGCGAAGAACACTGAAGCTTTCTTT. It codes for CASSLSKGAKNTEAFF.

The CDR3 DNA reads as TGCGCCAGCAGCTTGGGTCCCGGTGACTACACCTTC. This encodes CASSLGPGDYTF. The J gene is TRBJ1-2, the V gene TRBV5-1; D unclear. Trimming removed 0 bases at V and 10 bases at J, with 10 bases between. Germline assignment: CDR1 SGHRS and CDR2 YFSETQ. The length of the CDR3 is 12 residues.

In its sample, this clonotype was seen a few times. This chain links TRBV2 with TRBJ2-5; D is unclear. This CDR3 has 11 amino acids. V was trimmed by 6 bases and J by 9 bases, leaving 11 bases between them. Germline CDR1 reads SNHLY; CDR2 reads FYNNEI. CDR3 DNA: TGTGCCAGCAGCGGGCGCACGGCCCAGTACTTC. This codes for CASSGRTAQYF. Combining the CDR3 with reference TRBV2 and TRBJ2-5 gives the whole variable domain EPEVTQTPSHQVTQMGQEVILRCVPISNHLYFYWYRQILGQKVEFLVSFYNNEISEKSEIFDDQFSVERPDGSNFTLKIRSTKLEDSAMYFCASSGRTAQYFGPGTRLLVL.

This clonotype was recorded at least ten times. The chain couples TRBV2 to TRBJ1-4; D remains ambiguous. The germline CDR1 and CDR2 sequences are SNHLY and FYNNEI. Trimming stripped 8 bases from V and 0 bases from J, with 16 bases between. The CDR3 runs 16 residues. The CDR3 region is CASCRVESTTNEKLFF. The CDR3 bases are TGTGCCAGCTGCCGGGTGGAATCTACAACTAATGAAAAACTGTTTTTT.

Ten or more counts support this clonotype. The V gene is TRBV19, the J gene TRBJ1-5, with no clear D. V gave up 5 bases and J gave up 9 bases, with 17 bases separating them. CDR1 is LNHDA, CDR2 SQIVND, per germline (reference sequence). The CDR3 spans 14 residues. The CDR3 reads CASSLKTPARPQHF. CDR3 sequence (DNA): TGTGCCAGTAGTCTAAAAACTCCAGCGAGGCCCCAGCATTTT.

This clonotype has ten or more counts. The genes are TRBV6-1 and TRBJ2-7, with 7 bases that match TRBD1. V was pared by 4 bases and J by 3 bases, with 6 bases of the junction left unmatched. CDR1 is MNHNS, CDR2 SASEGT, per germline. The CDR3 consists of 14 residues. The chain's CDR3 is CASSVPRDSYEQYF. CDR3 nucleotides: TGTGCCAGCAGTGTTCCCCGGGACAGCTACGAGCAGTACTTC.

This clonotype showed up many times. The V call is TRBV6-5, the J call TRBJ1-5, with TRBD1 as a possible D gene (6 bases). Deletions cut 2 bases from V and 2 bases from J, with 7 bases between. In germline, CDR1 is MNHEY, CDR2 SVGAGI. The CDR3 covers 14 residues. CDR3 loop: CASSYAGGNQPQHF. Here the CDR3 DNA reads TGTGCCAGCAGTTACGCAGGGGGCAATCAGCCCCAGCATTTT.